The present TCR beta chain was sequenced within a study of beta chain features in type 1 diabetes. The study's findings and limits: Moderately but significantly shorter TCRB CDR3s were found in Type 1 diabetes patients in all four CD4+ subsets.

The whole isolated RNA underwent reverse transcription, so sequencing captured expressed TCRB transcripts. The assay was immunoSEQ multiplex PCR, and TCRdb's table has in-frame clones only and misses some. The top ten hold approximately 0.022% of the sample, which has about 700,000 clones, roughly 13% seen once. This clone was picked up a small number of times. Its antigen remains unidentified. The material sequenced was naive CD4+ T cells from blood. The sequence came from a man aged 18 to 30 with type 1 diabetes.

The CDR3 DNA follows: TGTGCCTGGGGGCAGCGCCTGCCAGGCTATGGCTACACCTTC. It yields the protein CAWGQRLPGYGYTF. This sequence joins TRBV30 and TRBJ1-2, with D unresolved. The germline V gene has CDR1 GTSNPN and CDR2 SVGIG (reference sequence). The CDR3 is made up of 14 amino acids. Trimming removed 5 bases from V and 4 bases from J, with 17 bases in between.